This record covers a single T cell receptor (beta chain). No antigen is known for it. The data were obtained in a study of early T cells in non-severe SARS-CoV-2 infection. Turning to the study itself: Bulk RNA isolated from unsorted whole blood underwent sequencing; chains were not paired. Broader study findings: Matches to VDJdb favored anti-spike CD8 responses and missed private and CD4 specificities.

CDR3 length: 14 residues. Deletions cut 5 bases from V and 6 bases from J, with 16 bases between. Researchers tagged individual cDNA molecules with unique molecular identifiers. TCRdb passed the 5' RACE reads through MiXCR, listing each CDR3 protein once. The sample holds fewer than 60,000 distinct CDR3 sequences; over 8% are singletons and the top ten take approximately 5.7%. This clonotype was sampled from an adult who was a healthcare worker with PCR-confirmed SARS-CoV-2 infection or an uninfected control (not recorded which). The sample here was whole blood, taken at baseline. The chain links TRBV12-3 or TRBV12-4 to TRBJ1-2; D is undetermined. CDR3 bases: TGTGCCAGCAGTACAAGGGCCCACTGGAATGGCTACACCTTC. Translated: CASSTRAHWNGYTF.